Listed below are T cell receptor beta chains from one sample, sequenced in a study of blood T cell repertoires in COVID-19. Some clones are missing from TCRdb's copy, which holds only in-frame ones; the method was immunoSEQ multiplex PCR. There are hundreds of thousands of clones in the sample; around 80% occur only once, and approximately 4% lies in the top ten. Sequencing used PBMCs or T cells enriched from blood (not recorded which). The receptors were gathered from a man aged 25-40 years with acute COVID-19. Both conserved end residues are part of each CDR3. Fields, in order: J gene, clone size, V gene, D gene, CDR3 length, CDR3 protein, CDR3 DNA. A D gene is named only where the DNA matches it firmly. Some rows have no size entry. The others give once, few or many, or a class for an expanded clone.

>TRBJ1-6|once|TRBV3-1/TRBV3-2|NA|17
CASSQDPRTDYNSPLHF
TGTGCCAGCAGCCAAGACCCTCGCACAGACTATAATTCACCCCTCCACTTT
>TRBJ1-6|NA|TRBV19|TRBD1|15
CASSMGGTGVSPLHF
TGTGCCAGTAGTATGGGCGGGACAGGGGTTTCACCCCTCCACTTT
>TRBJ2-1|NA|TRBV5-1|NA|14
CASHRGSVVNEQFF
TGCGCCAGCCATAGGGGAAGCGTCGTCAATGAGCAGTTCTTC
>TRBJ1-1|NA|TRBV11-3|TRBD1|14
CASSPGQSRTEAFF
TGTGCCAGCAGCCCGGGACAGTCTCGCACTGAAGCTTTCTTT
>TRBJ1-2|NA|TRBV9|TRBD1|17
CASSGGWDRAIFYGYTF
TGTGCCAGCAGCGGGGGTTGGGACAGGGCAATTTTCTATGGCTACACCTTC
>TRBJ2-2|few|TRBV19|NA|10
CATGHGELFF
TGTGCCACGGGTCACGGGGAGCTGTTTTTT
>TRBJ2-1|NA|TRBV5-1|TRBD2|15
CASSLVAGGPSEQFF
TGTGCCAGCAGCTTGGTAGCGGGAGGGCCGAGTGAGCAGTTCTTC
>TRBJ2-5|NA|TRBV2|TRBD2|12
CASHSSGETQYF
TGTGCCAGCCACTCTAGCGGGGAGACCCAGTACTTC
>TRBJ2-3|NA|TRBV28|NA|13
CASSPPFRDTQYF
TGTGCCAGCAGTCCGCCGTTTCGGGATACGCAGTATTTT
>TRBJ2-1|once|TRBV19|NA|14
CASRPPSSYNEQFF
TGTGCCAGTAGACCACCTAGCTCCTACAATGAGCAGTTCTTC
>TRBJ2-2|few|TRBV6-6|NA|13
CASTQTNTGELFF
TGTGCCAGCACGCAGACGAACACCGGGGAGCTGTTTTTT
>TRBJ1-2|NA|TRBV5-6|NA|13
CASSLATTGGYTF
TGTGCCAGCAGCTTGGCCACTACAGGCGGCTACACCTTC
>TRBJ2-2|NA|TRBV19|NA|14
CASSTTTITGELFF
TGTGCCAGTAGTACGACGACTATTACCGGGGAGCTGTTTTTT
>TRBJ1-2|few|TRBV5-1|NA|20
CASSLAIVGAASSANYGYTF
TGCGCCAGCAGCTTGGCCATAGTGGGGGCGGCGAGCTCAGCTAACTATGGCTACACCTTC
>TRBJ2-5|NA|TRBV11-3|NA|16
CASSLAGRRAQETQYF
TGTGCCAGCAGCTTAGCGGGGCGGAGGGCTCAAGAGACCCAGTACTTC
>TRBJ1-1|NA|TRBV4-1|NA|15
CASSLNLILNTEAFF
TGCGCCAGCAGCCTTAACTTGATTCTGAACACTGAAGCTTTCTTT
>TRBJ2-1|NA|TRBV9|NA|17
CASSVARTHQPVNEQFF
TGTGCCAGCAGCGTAGCACGGACACACCAGCCCGTTAATGAGCAGTTCTTC
>TRBJ2-1|NA|TRBV7-9|TRBD2|15
CASSYLAGVYNEQFF
TGTGCCAGCAGCTATCTAGCGGGAGTTTACAATGAGCAGTTCTTC
>TRBJ1-1|NA|TRBV5-6|NA|11
CASSPAGEAFF
TGTGCCAGCAGCCCTGCAGGGGAAGCTTTCTTT
>TRBJ1-1|NA|TRBV9|TRBD1|15
CASSVAGQVNTEAFF
TGTGCCAGCAGCGTAGCGGGACAGGTGAACACTGAAGCTTTCTTT
>TRBJ1-2|NA|TRBV28|NA|13
CASSKGTYGGYTF
TGTGCCAGCAGTAAAGGGACTTACGGGGGCTACACCTTC
>TRBJ2-1|NA|TRBV11-2|TRBD2|17
CASSPGGASGGYNEQFF
TGTGCCAGCAGCCCCGGCGGGGCTAGCGGGGGGTACAATGAGCAGTTCTTC
>TRBJ1-1|once|TRBV2|NA|16
CASRGSRSQGFTEAFF
TGTGCCAGCAGGGGGTCAAGAAGTCAGGGATTCACTGAAGCTTTCTTT
>TRBJ2-5|NA|TRBV5-1|TRBD2|15
CASSLRLAGAETQYF
TGTGCCAGCAGCTTGCGGCTAGCGGGAGCAGAGACCCAGTACTTC
>TRBJ2-1|NA|TRBV6-2/TRBV6-3|TRBD1|13
CASSKDRASEQFF
TGTGCCAGCAGCAAGGACAGGGCATCTGAGCAGTTCTTC
>TRBJ2-1|few|TRBV2|TRBD2|16
CASSGTSGGAENEQFF
TGTGCCAGCAGCGGGACTAGCGGGGGGGCCGAAAATGAGCAGTTCTTC